This TCR beta chain was identified in a study of control samples from healthy donors and cancer patients. Only in-frame clones appear in the TCRdb table, and some are missing; sequencing was by immunoSEQ multiplex PCR. The sample has 50,000 or so clones, 85% to 95% seen once; the top ten hold about 2.4%. Germline V gene data show CDR1 as LGHDT and CDR2 as YNNKEL (reference sequence). The ends were cut back, 0 bases at V and 4 bases at J, with 13 bases in the middle. The CDR3 contains 15 residues. Material: blood. The chain joins TRBV3-1 (or the pseudogene TRBV3-2) to TRBJ2-7; D perhaps matches TRBD2 (5 bases). The TCR was taken from a man aged 25-45 years in good health. The CDR3 DNA reads TGTGCCAGCAGCCAAGATCAAGCGGAACTTTACGAGCAGTACTTC. It codes for CASSQDQAELYEQYF.